These 16 T cell receptor beta chains originate from one sample sequenced in a study of blood T cell repertoires in COVID-19. Using immunoSEQ multiplex PCR, the repertoire was profiled, and TCRdb retains in-frame clones only, with some absent. The table has 150,000 to 200,000 clones, around 86% seen once; the top ten hold around 0.99%. Sequenced sample: peripheral blood. The receptors were gathered from a man aged 18 to 30 with acute or convalescent COVID-19.

The chain joins TRBV6-5 to TRBJ1-1; TRBD1 agrees at 7 bases. Looked up from germline, CDR1 is MNHEY and CDR2 is SVGAGI. Losses at the gene ends were 6 bases for V and 4 bases for J; bases not matched to a gene: 8. The CDR3 sequence is 14 residues long. In DNA form, the CDR3 reads TGTGCCAGCAGATTAAAGACAGGGATCACTGAAGCTTTCTTT. Residues: CASRLKTGITEAFF.

This chain links TRBV10-3 with TRBJ2-5; 8 bases are a match to TRBD2. The length of the CDR3 is 15 residues. V was pared by 0 bases and J by 2 bases, with 2 bases of the junction left unmatched. Germline-derived CDR1 and CDR2 are ENHRY and SYGVKD. The CDR3 DNA reads as TGTGCCATCAGTGAGTCGCCTAGCGGGCAAGAGACCCAGTACTTC. Protein sequence: CAISESPSGQETQYF.

This clone was picked up one time. V usage is TRBV7-2 and J usage is TRBJ2-1; 8 nucleotides align to TRBD2. The germline V gene has CDR1 SGHTA and CDR2 FQGNSA. V gave up 8 bases and J gave up 9 bases; unmatched junction bases: 9. CDR3 length equals 13 residues. CDR3 coding DNA: TGTGCCAGCTGGTTCGGGGGGGCCGTTGAGCAGTTCTTC. As protein: CASWFGGAVEQFF.

This clone was seen only once. The V call is TRBV12-5, the J call TRBJ1-4; D not certain. CDR3 length: 15 amino acids. Trimming pared 4 bases from V and 5 bases from J, leaving 14 bases between. Germline CDR1 reads LGHNT; CDR2 reads FRNRAP. The CDR3 spells CASGSGVLPNEKLFF. In DNA, the CDR3 is TGTGCTAGTGGTTCCGGGGTCCTCCCGAATGAAAAACTGTTTTTT.

This clone was counted only a few times. The chain uses TRBV18 and TRBJ2-3; TRBD1 matches at 7 bases. Trimming took 0 bases from V and 3 from J; bases not matched to a gene: 12. This CDR3 contains 18 residues. Germline CDR1 and CDR2: KGHSH and LQKENI. The CDR3 region is CASSPPWTGASRTDTQYF. CDR3 sequence (DNA): TGTGCCAGCTCACCACCGTGGACAGGAGCTAGTCGAACAGATACGCAGTATTTT.

The chain links TRBV19 to TRBJ2-3; 8 nucleotides line up with TRBD2. V was pared by 5 bases and J by 1 base, with 2 bases of the junction left unmatched. CDR1 is LNHDA and CDR2 is SQIVND in the germline V gene (reference sequence). The CDR3 loop spans 14 amino acids. In DNA form, the CDR3 reads TGTGCCAGTAGTGTCGGGAGGGGCACAGATACGCAGTATTTT. Amino acids: CASSVGRGTDTQYF.

The V and J genes are TRBV7-2 and TRBJ2-7, with D perhaps matching TRBD2 (5 bases). The V gene's germline CDR1 is SGHTA and CDR2 FQGNSA. This CDR3 contains 12 residues. Trimming removed 4 bases from V and 3 bases from J, with 7 bases in between. CDR3 protein: CASSWENYEQYF. CDR3 coding DNA: TGTGCCAGCAGCTGGGAGAACTACGAGCAGTACTTC.

V gene TRBV30 combines with J gene TRBJ1-2; D is uncertain. Germline V gene sequence: CDR1 GTSNPN, CDR2 SVGIG (reference sequence). The V and J ends lost 8 bases and 4 bases respectively, with 14 bases between them. This CDR3 spans 12 amino acids. The DNA for the CDR3 is TGTGCCAGTTGGGAGGAGCTCTATGGCTACACCTTC. Its translation: CASWEELYGYTF. The whole variable domain, filled in from reference TRBV30 and TRBJ1-2, reads SQTIHQWPATLVQPVGSPLSLECTVEGTSNPNLYWYRQAAGRGLQLLFYSVGIGQISSEVPQNLSASRPQDRQFILSSKKLLLSDSGFYLCASWEELYGYTFGSGTRLTVV.

This chain uses TRBV4-2 with TRBJ2-5, with 7 positions matching TRBD2. Losses at the gene ends were 1 base for V and 5 bases for J; bases not matched to a gene: 4. CDR3 size: 14 residues. Germline CDR1 reads LGHNA; CDR2 reads YNFKEQ. CDR3 sequence (DNA): TGTGCCAGCAGCCAAGCGGGGGAGGGGGAGACCCAGTACTTC. Translating gives CASSQAGEGETQYF.

The V gene is TRBV15, the J gene TRBJ1-3; D unresolved. The germline V and J ends were trimmed by 0 bases and 1 base, with 16 bases remaining between them. Germline CDR1 LNHNV, CDR2 YYDKDF (reference sequence). The length of the CDR3 is 18 residues. The CDR3 region is CATSRERVLGDSGNTIYF. The CDR3 coding sequence is TGTGCCACCAGCAGAGAGAGGGTCCTTGGGGATTCTGGAAACACCATATATTTT.

The count of this clone is one. Different DNA sequences within this sample yield the same CDR3. This sequence joins TRBV2 and TRBJ2-5; D is uncertain. The CDR3 totals 12 residues. Germline lookup yields CDR1 SNHLY and CDR2 FYNNEI. The V end was cut by 4 bases, the J end by 3 bases, with 6 bases between. The CDR3 nucleotides read TGTGCCAGCAGTGCCGGAGAAGAGACCCAGTACTTC. Translated: CASSAGEETQYF.

CDR3 sequence reads: CASSGLAASKETQYF. The CDR3 nucleotides are TGTGCCAGTAGCGGACTAGCGGCCTCCAAGGAGACCCAGTACTTC. The chain uses TRBV19 and TRBJ2-5; 10 bases map to TRBD2. After removal of 6 bases from V and 5 bases from J, the junction contained 9 bases not matched to a gene. The length of the CDR3 is 15 residues. Germline V gives CDR1 LNHDA, CDR2 SQIVND (reference sequence).

The V call is TRBV2, the J call TRBJ2-1, with 8 bases identical to TRBD1. Germline CDR1 reads SNHLY; CDR2 reads FYNNEI. The CDR3 is 11 amino acids. The trim removed 7 bases at V and 15 bases at J, leaving 8 bases unmatched. CDR3 nucleotide sequence: TGTGCCAGCAAATGGAGAACAGGGGGGTTCTTC. Protein sequence: CASKWRTGGFF. The entire variable domain, with the rest obtained from reference TRBV2 and TRBJ2-1, is as follows: EPEVTQTPSHQVTQMGQEVILRCVPISNHLYFYWYRQILGQKVEFLVSFYNNEISEKSEIFDDQFSVERPDGSNFTLKIRSTKLEDSAMYFCASKWRTGGFFGPGTRLTVL.

The chain employs TRBV7-3 and TRBJ2-3; 12 positions match TRBD2. This CDR3 has 17 amino acids. The V gene end was trimmed by 5 bases and the J gene end by 6 bases; junction bases not matched to a gene: 12. The germline CDR1 and CDR2 sequences are SGHTA and FQGTGA. CDR3 protein: CASSPFSSGGAGDTQYF. The CDR3 DNA is TGTGCCAGCAGCCCCTTCTCTAGCGGGGGGGCTGGGGATACGCAGTATTTT.

The chain couples TRBV5-4 to TRBJ2-3, with D hard to call. Germline CDR1 SGHNT, CDR2 YYREEE (reference sequence). Trimming pared 4 bases from V and 4 bases from J, leaving 7 bases between. The CDR3 runs 12 residues. The chain's CDR3 is CASSLPADTQYF. CDR3 nucleotide sequence: TGTGCCAGCAGCCTGCCGGCAGATACGCAGTATTTT.

The chain carries TRBV28 and TRBJ2-7; 7 nucleotides line up with TRBD1. V lost 5 bases, J lost 0 bases, and 7 bases stayed unmatched. This CDR3 comprises 15 residues. Germline-derived CDR1 and CDR2 are MDHEN and SYDVKM. CDR3 coding DNA: TGTGCCAGCAGTAACGGGGACAGTAGCTCCTACGAGCAGTACGTC. Its protein is CASSNGDSSSYEQYV.